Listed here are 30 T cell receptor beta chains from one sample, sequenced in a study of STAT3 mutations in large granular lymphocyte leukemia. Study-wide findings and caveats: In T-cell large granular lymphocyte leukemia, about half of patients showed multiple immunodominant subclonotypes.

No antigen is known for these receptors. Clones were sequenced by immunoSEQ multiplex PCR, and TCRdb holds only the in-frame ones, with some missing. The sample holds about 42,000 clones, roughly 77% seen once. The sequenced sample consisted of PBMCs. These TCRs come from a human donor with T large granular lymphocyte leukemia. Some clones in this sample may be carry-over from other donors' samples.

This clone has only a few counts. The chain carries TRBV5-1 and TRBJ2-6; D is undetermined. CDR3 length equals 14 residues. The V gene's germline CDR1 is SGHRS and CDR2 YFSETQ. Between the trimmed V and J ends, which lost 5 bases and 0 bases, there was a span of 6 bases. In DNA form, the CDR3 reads TGCGCCAGCAGGTTCAACTCTGGGGCCAACGTCCTGACTTTC. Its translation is CASRFNSGANVLTF.

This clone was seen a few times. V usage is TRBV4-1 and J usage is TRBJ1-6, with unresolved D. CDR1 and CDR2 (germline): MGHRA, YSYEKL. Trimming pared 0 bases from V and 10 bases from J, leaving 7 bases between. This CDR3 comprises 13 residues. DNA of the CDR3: TGCGCCAGCAGCCAAGAGGTCAAATCACCCCTCCACTTT. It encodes CASSQEVKSPLHF.

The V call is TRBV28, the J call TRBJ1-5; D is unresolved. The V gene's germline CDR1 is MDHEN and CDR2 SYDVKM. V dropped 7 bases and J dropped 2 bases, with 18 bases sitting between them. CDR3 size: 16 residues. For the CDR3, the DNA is TGTGCCAGCAAGGTGGGAGGAAAGGATGGCAATCAGCCCCAGCATTTT. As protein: CASKVGGKDGNQPQHF.

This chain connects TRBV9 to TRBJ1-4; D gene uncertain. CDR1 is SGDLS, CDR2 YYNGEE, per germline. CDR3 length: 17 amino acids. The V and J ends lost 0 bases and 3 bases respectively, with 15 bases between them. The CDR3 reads CASSVGSRVVANEKLFF. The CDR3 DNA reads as TGTGCCAGCAGCGTAGGATCCCGAGTGGTAGCTAATGAAAAACTGTTTTTT.

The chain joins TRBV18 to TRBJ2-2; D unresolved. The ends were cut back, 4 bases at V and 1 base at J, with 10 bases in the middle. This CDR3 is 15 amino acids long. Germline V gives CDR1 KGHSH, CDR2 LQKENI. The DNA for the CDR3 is TGTGCCAGCTCACGGCTTGAAGGGAACACCGGGGAGCTGTTTTTT. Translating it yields CASSRLEGNTGELFF.

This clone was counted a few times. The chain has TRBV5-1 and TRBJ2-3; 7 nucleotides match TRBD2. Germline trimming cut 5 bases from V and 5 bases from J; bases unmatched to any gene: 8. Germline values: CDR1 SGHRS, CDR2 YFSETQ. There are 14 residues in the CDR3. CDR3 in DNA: TGCGCCAGCAGGACGACGGGACTATTAGATACGCAGTATTTT. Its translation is CASRTTGLLDTQYF.

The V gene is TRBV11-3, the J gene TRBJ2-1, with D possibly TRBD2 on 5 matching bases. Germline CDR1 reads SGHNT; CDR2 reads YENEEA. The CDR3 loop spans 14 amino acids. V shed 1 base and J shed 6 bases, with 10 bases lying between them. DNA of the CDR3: TGTGCCAGCAGCTTAGTGTCTGGGAGCAATGAGCAGTTCTTC. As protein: CASSLVSGSNEQFF.

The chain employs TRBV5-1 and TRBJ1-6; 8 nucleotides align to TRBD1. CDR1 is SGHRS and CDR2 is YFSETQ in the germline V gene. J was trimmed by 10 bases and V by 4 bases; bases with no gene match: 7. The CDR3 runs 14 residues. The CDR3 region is CASSMTGAQSPLHF. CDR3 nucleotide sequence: TGCGCCAGCAGCATGACAGGGGCCCAATCACCCCTCCACTTT.

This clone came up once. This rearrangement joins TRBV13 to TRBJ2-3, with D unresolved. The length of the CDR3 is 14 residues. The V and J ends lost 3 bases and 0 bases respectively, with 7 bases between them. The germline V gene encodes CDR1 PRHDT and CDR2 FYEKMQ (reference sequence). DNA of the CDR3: TGTGCCAGCAGCTTCCCATCTAGCACAGATACGCAGTATTTT. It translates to CASSFPSSTDTQYF.

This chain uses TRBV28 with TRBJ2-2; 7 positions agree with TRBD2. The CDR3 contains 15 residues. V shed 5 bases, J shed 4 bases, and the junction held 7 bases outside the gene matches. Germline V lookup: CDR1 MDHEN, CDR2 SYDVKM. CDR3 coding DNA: TGTGCCAGCAGTCGCGCGGGGAGGGGCACCGGGGAGCTGTTTTTT. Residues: CASSRAGRGTGELFF.

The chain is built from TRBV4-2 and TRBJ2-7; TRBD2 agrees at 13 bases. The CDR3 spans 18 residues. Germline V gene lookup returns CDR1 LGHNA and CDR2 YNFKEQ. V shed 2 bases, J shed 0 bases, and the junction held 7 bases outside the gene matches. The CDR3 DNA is TGTGCCAGCAGCCAATCGTCGACTAGCGGGGGGCCCTCCTACGAGCAGTACTTC. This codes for CASSQSSTSGGPSYEQYF.

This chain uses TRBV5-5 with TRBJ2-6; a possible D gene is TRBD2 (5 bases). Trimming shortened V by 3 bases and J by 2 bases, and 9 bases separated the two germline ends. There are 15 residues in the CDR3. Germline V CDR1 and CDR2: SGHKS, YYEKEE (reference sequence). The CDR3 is CASSSSGTGANVLTF. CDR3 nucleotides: TGTGCCAGCAGCTCTTCGGGGACTGGGGCCAACGTCCTGACTTTC.

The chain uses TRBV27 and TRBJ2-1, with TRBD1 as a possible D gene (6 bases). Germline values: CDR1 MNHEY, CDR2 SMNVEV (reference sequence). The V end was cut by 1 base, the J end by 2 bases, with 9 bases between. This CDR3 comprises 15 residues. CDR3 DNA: TGTGCCAGCAGTTTATTGGGGACAACCTACAATGAGCAGTTCTTC. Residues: CASSLLGTTYNEQFF.

CDR3 amino acids: CASSERGRRSGGYTF. The CDR3 nucleotides read TGTGCCAGCAGTGAAAGGGGCAGGCGGTCGGGAGGCTACACCTTC. V is TRBV6-1 and J is TRBJ1-2, with D perhaps matching TRBD1 (5 bases). Deletions cut 2 bases from V and 8 bases from J, with 18 bases between. The CDR3 totals 15 residues. Per germline, CDR1 MNHNS and CDR2 SASEGT.

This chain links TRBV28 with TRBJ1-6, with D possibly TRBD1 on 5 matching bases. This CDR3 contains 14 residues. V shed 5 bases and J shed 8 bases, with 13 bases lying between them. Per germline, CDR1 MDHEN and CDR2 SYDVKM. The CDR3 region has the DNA TGTGCCAGCAGTCCGCCAGGGAAGGATTCACCCCTCCACTTT. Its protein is CASSPPGKDSPLHF.

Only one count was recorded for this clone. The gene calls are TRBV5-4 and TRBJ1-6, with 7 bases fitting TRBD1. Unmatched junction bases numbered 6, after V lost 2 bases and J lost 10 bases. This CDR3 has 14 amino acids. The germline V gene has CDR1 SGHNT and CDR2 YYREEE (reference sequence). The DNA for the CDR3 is TGTGCCAGCAGCTTCCAAGGGGGCAACTCACCCCTCCACTTT. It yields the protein CASSFQGGNSPLHF.

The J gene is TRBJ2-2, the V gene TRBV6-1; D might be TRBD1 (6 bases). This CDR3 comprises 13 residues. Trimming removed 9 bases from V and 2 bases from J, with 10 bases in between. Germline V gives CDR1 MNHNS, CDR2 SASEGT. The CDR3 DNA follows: TGTGCCAGGGGACACGATAACACCGGGGAGCTGTTTTTT. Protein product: CARGHDNTGELFF.

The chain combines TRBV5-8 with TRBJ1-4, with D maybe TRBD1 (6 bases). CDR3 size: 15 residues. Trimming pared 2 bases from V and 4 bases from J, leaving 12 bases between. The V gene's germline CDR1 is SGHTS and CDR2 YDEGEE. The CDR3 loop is CASSFPQGRNEKLFF. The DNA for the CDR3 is TGTGCCAGCAGCTTCCCACAGGGACGTAATGAAAAACTGTTTTTT.

CDR3 in amino acids: CASSFQSGGAYNEQFF. The CDR3 bases are TGTGCCAGCAGCTTCCAAAGCGGGGGGGCATACAATGAGCAGTTCTTC. This chain connects TRBV7-2 to TRBJ2-1; 10 nucleotides agree with TRBD2. V was clipped by 3 bases and J by 4 bases; unmatched bases: 6. Germline CDR1 is SGHTA and CDR2 is FQGNSA. The length of the CDR3 is 16 residues.

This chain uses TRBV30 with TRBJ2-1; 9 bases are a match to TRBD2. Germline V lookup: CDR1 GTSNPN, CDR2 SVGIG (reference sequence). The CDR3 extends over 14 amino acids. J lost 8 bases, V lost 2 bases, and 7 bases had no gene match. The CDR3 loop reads CAWSMAGGYDEQFF. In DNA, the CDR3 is TGTGCCTGGAGTATGGCGGGGGGGTACGATGAGCAGTTCTTC.

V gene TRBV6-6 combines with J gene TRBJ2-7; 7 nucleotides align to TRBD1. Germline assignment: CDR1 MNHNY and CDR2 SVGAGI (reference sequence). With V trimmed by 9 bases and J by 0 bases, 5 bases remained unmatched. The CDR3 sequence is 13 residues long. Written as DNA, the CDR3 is TGTGCCAGTGGGGACAGTGTCTCCTACGAGCAGTACTTC. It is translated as CASGDSVSYEQYF.

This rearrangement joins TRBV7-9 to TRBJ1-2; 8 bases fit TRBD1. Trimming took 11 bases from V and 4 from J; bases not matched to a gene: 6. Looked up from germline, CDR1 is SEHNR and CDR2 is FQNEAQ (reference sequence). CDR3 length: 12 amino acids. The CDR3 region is CAATGGFYGYTF. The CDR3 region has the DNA TGTGCCGCTACAGGGGGGTTCTATGGCTACACCTTC.

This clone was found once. For the CDR3, the DNA is TGTGCCAGCAGCGTAGGGCTAGCGCACGGGCTAGACGAGCAGTACTTC. The encoded protein is CASSVGLAHGLDEQYF. The V and J genes are TRBV9 and TRBJ2-7, with a weak D call TRBD2 (6 bases). V was clipped by 0 bases and J by 5 bases, with 18 bases between them. The CDR3 is 16 residues long. Germline V gene sequence: CDR1 SGDLS, CDR2 YYNGEE.

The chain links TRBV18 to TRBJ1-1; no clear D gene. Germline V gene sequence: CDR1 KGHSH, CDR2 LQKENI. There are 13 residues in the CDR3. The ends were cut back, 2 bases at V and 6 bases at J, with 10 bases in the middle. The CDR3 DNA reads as TGTGCCAGCTCACCAGACGGTAGGTCTGAAGCTTTCTTT. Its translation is CASSPDGRSEAFF.

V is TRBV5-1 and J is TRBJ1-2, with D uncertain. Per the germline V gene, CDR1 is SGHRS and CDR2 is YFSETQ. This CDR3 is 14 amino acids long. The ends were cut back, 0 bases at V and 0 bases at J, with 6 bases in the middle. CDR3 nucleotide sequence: TGCGCCAGCAGCTTGGGAGTTTCTAACTATGGCTACACCTTC. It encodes CASSLGVSNYGYTF.

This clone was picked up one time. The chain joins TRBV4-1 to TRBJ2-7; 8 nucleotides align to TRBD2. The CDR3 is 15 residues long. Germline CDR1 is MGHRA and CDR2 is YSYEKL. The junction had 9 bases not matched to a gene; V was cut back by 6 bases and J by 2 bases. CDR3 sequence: CASSFTRGGTYEQYF. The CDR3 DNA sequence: TGCGCCAGCAGTTTTACCCGGGGGGGAACCTACGAGCAGTACTTC.

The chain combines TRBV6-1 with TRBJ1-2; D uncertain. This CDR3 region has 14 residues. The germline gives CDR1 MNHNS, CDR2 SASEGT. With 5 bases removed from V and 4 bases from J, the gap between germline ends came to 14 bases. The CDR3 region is CASSLTWTTYGYTF. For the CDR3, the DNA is TGTGCCAGCAGTCTAACCTGGACGACCTATGGCTACACCTTC.

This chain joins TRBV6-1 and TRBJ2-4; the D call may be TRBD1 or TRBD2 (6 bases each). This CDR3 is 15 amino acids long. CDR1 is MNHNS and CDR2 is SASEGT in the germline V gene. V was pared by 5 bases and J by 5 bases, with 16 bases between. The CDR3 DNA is TGTGCCAGCAGTACACTTAGGGGGGCCCAAAACATTCAGTACTTC. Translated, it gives CASSTLRGAQNIQYF.

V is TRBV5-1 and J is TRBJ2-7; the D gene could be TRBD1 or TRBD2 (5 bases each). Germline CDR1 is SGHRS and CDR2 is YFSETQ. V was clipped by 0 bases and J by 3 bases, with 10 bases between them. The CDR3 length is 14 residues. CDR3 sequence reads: CASSLGDGSYEQYV. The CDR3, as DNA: TGCGCCAGCAGCTTGGGGGACGGTAGCTACGAGCAGTACGTC.

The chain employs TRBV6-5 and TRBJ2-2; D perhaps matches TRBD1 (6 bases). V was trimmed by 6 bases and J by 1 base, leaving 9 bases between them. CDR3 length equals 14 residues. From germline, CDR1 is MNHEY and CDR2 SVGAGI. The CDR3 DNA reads TGTGCCAGCAGCTGGACAGAGAACACCGGGGAGCTGTTTTTT. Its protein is CASSWTENTGELFF.